These 16 T cell receptor beta chains originate from one sample sequenced in a study of T cell changes during pregnancy in multiple sclerosis (dated by TCRdb to the late 2010s). The library came from the immunoSEQ multiplex PCR assay. TCRdb took this table from immuneACCESS and kept in-frame rearrangements with V and J called. Such tables lack part of the clones; where checked against another copy, unresolved V genes explain under half of the gap, and the rest is unexplained. Recorded for this sample are 50,000 to 75,000 clones; around 91% of them occurred a single time. The ten biggest clones cover around 2.4% of the sample. The input for sequencing was peripheral blood, taken in the third trimester of pregnancy. The receptors here all came from a female donor in good health, enrolled as a control in a pregnancy study.

In DNA, the CDR3 is TGTGCCAGCAGCGTAGCAGGGGGTTTAAATTCACCCCTCCACTTT. It encodes CASSVAGGLNSPLHF. V usage is TRBV9 and J usage is TRBJ1-6; 7 bases match TRBD1. V lost 0 bases to trimming and J lost 7 bases; unmatched junction nucleotides: 4. CDR1 is SGDLS, CDR2 YYNGEE, per germline. The CDR3 runs to 15 residues.

The J gene is TRBJ1-2, the V gene TRBV28, with D tentatively TRBD1 (6 bases). The CDR3 extends over 16 amino acids. Looked up from germline, CDR1 is MDHEN and CDR2 is SYDVKM. V lost 5 bases and J lost 0, with 16 bases in between. The CDR3 is CASSLTSGGSNYGYTF. CDR3 in DNA: TGTGCCAGCAGTCTGACGTCGGGGGGCTCTAACTATGGCTACACCTTC.

This chain uses TRBV29-1 with TRBJ2-2; TRBD2 is a possible D gene (6 bases). The CDR3 has 13 residues. The V gene lost 6 bases and the J gene lost 0 bases, with 8 bases spanning the gap. Germline V gene lookup returns CDR1 SQVTM and CDR2 ANQGSEA. DNA for the CDR3: TGCAGCGTCCGACTAGCGAACACCGGGGAGCTGTTTTTT. Amino acid sequence: CSVRLANTGELFF.

The DNA of the CDR3 is TGTGCCAGCAGCTTTTTGGTACCGCGGGAGGAGTACGAGCAGTACTTC. Protein product: CASSFLVPREEYEQYF. The gene calls are TRBV7-9 and TRBJ2-7, with 8 bases lining up with TRBD2. Germline CDR1 and CDR2: SEHNR and FQNEAQ (reference sequence). The CDR3 is 16 amino acids. The ends lost 3 bases at V and 4 bases at J; junction bases unmatched: 11.

The CDR3 region has the DNA TGTGCCAGTAGTTGGAGAGGCCGGATAACTAGCGGCCTTTACAATGAGCAGTTCTTC. The encoded protein is CASSWRGRITSGLYNEQFF. The chain uses TRBV19 and TRBJ2-1, with 8 nucleotides matching TRBD2. In germline, CDR1 is LNHDA, CDR2 SQIVND (reference sequence). J was trimmed by 4 bases and V by 5 bases; bases with no gene match: 19. This CDR3 has 19 residues.

The chain uses TRBV7-8 and TRBJ2-5; tentatively, D is TRBD2 (5 bases). Between the trimmed V and J ends, which lost 4 bases and 5 bases, there was a span of 14 bases. Germline V CDR1 and CDR2: SGHVS, FQNEAQ. The CDR3 runs to 14 residues. The CDR3 reads CASSSQTSFETQYF. The DNA for the CDR3 is TGTGCCAGCAGCTCACAAACTAGTTTTGAGACCCAGTACTTC.

This chain connects TRBV5-1 to TRBJ1-1; TRBD1 matches 7 bases. CDR3 length: 15 amino acids. V shed 1 base, J shed 1 base, and the junction held 4 bases outside the gene matches. Looked up from germline, CDR1 is SGHRS and CDR2 is YFSETQ. This chain's CDR3 is CASSLTGVRNTEAFF. CDR3 DNA sequence: TGCGCCAGCAGCTTGACAGGGGTTCGGAACACTGAAGCTTTCTTT.

The V gene is TRBV2, the J gene TRBJ2-1; TRBD1 matches 7 bases. Germline CDR1 is SNHLY and CDR2 is FYNNEI. V lost 4 bases and J lost 3; bases outside the gene matches: 3. This CDR3 has 14 residues. The CDR3 DNA is TGTGCCAGCAGTGGCCCAGGGGGCTACAATGAGCAGTTCTTC. Translation gives CASSGPGGYNEQFF.

The V and J genes are TRBV27 and TRBJ2-1, with D maybe TRBD2 (6 bases). From germline, CDR1 is MNHEY and CDR2 SMNVEV (reference sequence). The V gene lost 5 bases and the J gene lost 3 bases, with 11 bases spanning the gap. CDR3 length equals 14 residues. The CDR3 spells CASSERAFYNEQFF. The CDR3 nucleotides are TGTGCCAGCAGTGAGCGGGCCTTCTACAATGAGCAGTTCTTC.

V and J are TRBV6-1 and TRBJ2-3; TRBD2 matches at 7 bases. The CDR3 has 17 amino acids. V trimming: 0 bases; J trimming: 3 bases; junction bases outside the gene matches: 9. Germline V gives CDR1 MNHNS, CDR2 SASEGT. The DNA of the CDR3 is TGTGCCAGCAGTGAAGCGGGTGCGGGGGTGGGAACAGATACGCAGTATTTT. Encoded protein: CASSEAGAGVGTDTQYF.

The chain recombines TRBV29-1 with TRBJ1-2, with 9 bases lining up with TRBD1. The CDR3 extends over 14 amino acids. Unmatched junction bases numbered 7, after V lost 5 bases and J lost 3 bases. CDR1 is SQVTM and CDR2 is ANQGSEA in the germline V gene. This CDR3 is CSVFGQGRDYGYTF. CDR3 nucleotide sequence: TGCAGCGTTTTTGGACAGGGGCGGGACTATGGCTACACCTTC.

The V and J genes are TRBV19 and TRBJ2-1, with 8 bases aligning to TRBD2. The V gene's germline CDR1 is LNHDA and CDR2 SQIVND (reference sequence). This CDR3 region has 17 residues. Losses at the gene ends were 5 bases for V and 0 bases for J; bases not matched to a gene: 9. The CDR3 loop reads CASSLRSGTSSYNEQFF. The DNA for the CDR3 is TGTGCCAGTAGTTTACGGTCCGGGACTAGCTCCTACAATGAGCAGTTCTTC.

V is TRBV18 and J is TRBJ1-1; D not certain. Germline lookup yields CDR1 KGHSH and CDR2 LQKENI. V lost 3 bases and J lost 1, with 9 bases in between. CDR3 length: 14 amino acids. CDR3 sequence: CASSPSSTNTEAFF. The CDR3 coding sequence is TGTGCCAGCTCACCGTCGAGCACGAACACTGAAGCTTTCTTT.

The J gene is TRBJ2-1, the V gene TRBV10-3, with 14 bases that match TRBD2. The CDR3 sequence is 16 residues long. Germline loops: CDR1 ENHRY, CDR2 SYGVKD. The V gene end was trimmed by 8 bases and the J gene end by 0 bases; junction bases not matched to a gene: 3. The CDR3 region has the DNA TGTGCCATCCGGGGGACTAGCGGGAGCTCCTACAATGAGCAGTTCTTC. Its protein product is CAIRGTSGSSYNEQFF.

V usage is TRBV7-3 and J usage is TRBJ2-5, with TRBD2 as a possible D gene (5 bases). V was clipped by 1 base and J by 5 bases, with 11 bases between them. Looked up from germline, CDR1 is SGHTA and CDR2 is FQGTGA. CDR3 size: 14 residues. In nucleotides, the CDR3 is TGTGCCAGCAGCTTAATTGTAGCGTCGGAGACCCAGTACTTC. Translated: CASSLIVASETQYF.

J is TRBJ1-1 and V is TRBV7-9, with 8 nucleotides matching TRBD1. Per the germline V gene, CDR1 is SEHNR and CDR2 is FQNEAQ (reference sequence). Trimming cost V 5 bases and J 6 bases; bases outside gene matches: 11. This CDR3 is 15 amino acids long. DNA of the CDR3: TGTGCCAGCAGCATGCAGGGGGCTGTGGTGGCTGAAGCTTTCTTT. It yields the protein CASSMQGAVVAEAFF.